One sample yielded the 26 T cell receptor beta chains listed below, sequenced in a study of blood T cells in healthy people across ages. Combining a sample-barcoded 5' primer with a J-beta primer mix, a second PCR ran for roughly 6 to 12 cycles. MiXCR, run by TCRdb on the 5' RACE reads, gives a single entry per CDR3 protein. The sample contains approximately 1,000,000 distinct CDR3 sequences, 40% to 45% of which appear only once. Sequenced: blood. Receptors were obtained from an older woman in good health.

Concerning this clonotype itself: The germline gene is not matched at one end of the junction; a read error may be the cause. The V call is TRBV29-1, the J call TRBJ2-6, with TRBD2 as a possible D gene (6 bases). This CDR3 is built from 18 residues. The germline CDR1 and CDR2 sequences are SQVTM and ANQGSEA. CDR3 nucleotide sequence: TGCAGTGTTGAGCACAGCCCCGCGGGGCTCTCTGGGGCCAACGTCCTGACTTTC. The encoded protein is CSVEHSPAGLSGANVLTF.

The chain links TRBV6-2 or TRBV6-3 to TRBJ1-5; the D gene is possibly TRBD1 (6 bases). CDR3 length: 12 residues. Trimming cost V 0 bases and J 12 bases, with 9 bases left between them. CDR1 and CDR2 (germline): MNHEY, SVGEGT. CDR3 bases: TGTGCCAGCAGTTACTCCAAACAGGGCCAGCATTTT. Its protein product is CASSYSKQGQHF.

This clonotype was seen many times. V and J are TRBV29-1 and TRBJ2-7; D uncertain. Trimming cost V 4 bases and J 5 bases, with 6 bases left between them. Germline CDR1 SQVTM, CDR2 ANQGSEA. The CDR3 is made up of 10 amino acids. The CDR3 is CSVGSDEQYF. DNA for the CDR3: TGCAGCGTTGGATCGGACGAGCAGTACTTC.

There are a few counts of this clonotype. The chain links TRBV20-1 to TRBJ2-7; 14 nucleotides agree with TRBD2. CDR3 length: 16 residues. Trimming at V came to 5 bases and at J to 2 bases, leaving 8 bases not matched to a gene. From germline, CDR1 is DFQATT and CDR2 SNEGSKA (reference sequence). In DNA form, the CDR3 reads TGCAGTGCTCATTCGGGACTAGCGGGAGCCCCCTACGAGCAGTACTTC. This codes for CSAHSGLAGAPYEQYF.

This clonotype was counted ten times or more. The V call is TRBV7-9, the J call TRBJ2-3; 9 nucleotides match TRBD2. The germline V gene has CDR1 SEHNR and CDR2 FQNEAQ (reference sequence). Trimming removed 5 bases from V and 2 bases from J; junction bases left unmatched: 8. The CDR3 runs 16 residues. The CDR3: CASSRRTSVLTDTQYF. The CDR3 nucleotides read TGTGCCAGCAGCCGCAGGACTAGCGTCCTCACAGATACGCAGTATTTT.

The sample holds a few counts of this clonotype. The chain employs TRBV7-9 and TRBJ2-7, with 7 bases identical to TRBD2. Germline V gives CDR1 SEHNR, CDR2 FQNEAQ (reference sequence). V trimming: 0 bases; J trimming: 0 bases; junction bases outside the gene matches: 17. The CDR3 has 20 amino acids. The CDR3 sequence: CASSLATGTNLTRPSYEQYF. CDR3 bases: TGTGCCAGCAGCTTAGCGACCGGGACTAACCTTACGAGGCCCTCCTACGAGCAGTACTTC. Variable domain in full (rest from reference TRBV7-9 and TRBJ2-7): DTGVSQNPRHKITKRGQNVTFRCDPISEHNRLYWYRQTLGQGPEFLTYFQNEAQLEKSRLLSDRFSAERPKGSFSTLEIQRTEQGDSAMYLCASSLATGTNLTRPSYEQYFGPGTRLTVT.

This chain connects TRBV20-1 to TRBJ2-1, with D perhaps matching TRBD2 (6 bases). V was trimmed by 0 bases and J by 7 bases, leaving 22 bases between them. This CDR3 comprises 17 residues. The germline V gene encodes CDR1 DFQATT and CDR2 SNEGSKA (reference sequence). The CDR3: CSARDRLGRRGPNEQFF. In DNA form, the CDR3 reads TGCAGTGCTAGAGATCGATTGGGCAGGCGGGGCCCAAATGAGCAGTTCTTC.

V and J are TRBV4-1 and TRBJ2-1, with 7 positions matching TRBD2. Trimming removed 0 bases from V and 4 bases from J; junction bases left unmatched: 6. Germline loops: CDR1 MGHRA, CDR2 YSYEKL. This CDR3 region has 16 residues. The CDR3 DNA reads TGCGCCAGCAGCCAAGAGGGGCGGGAGACGTACAATGAGCAGTTCTTC. It codes for CASSQEGRETYNEQFF.

The chain carries TRBV3-1 and TRBJ2-7; a possible D gene is TRBD2 (5 bases). This CDR3 spans 15 amino acids. CDR1 is LGHDT and CDR2 is YNNKEL in the germline V gene (reference sequence). V lost 1 base, J lost 2 bases, and 12 bases lay in between. CDR3 protein: CASSQGLHRTYEQYF. DNA of the CDR3: TGTGCCAGCAGCCAAGGACTACACCGGACCTACGAGCAGTACTTC.

The rearrangement joins TRBV5-6 to TRBJ1-5, with unresolved D. Germline V gives CDR1 SGHDT, CDR2 YYEEEE. With 2 bases removed from V and 4 bases from J, the gap between germline ends came to 13 bases. The CDR3 contains 15 residues. For the CDR3, the DNA is TGTGCCAGCAGCTTAACACCGGGAACTAATCAGCCCCAGCATTTT. This sequence encodes CASSLTPGTNQPQHF.

This clonotype was seen only a few times. The V gene is TRBV7-9, the J gene TRBJ2-4; 8 bases align to TRBD2. Germline values: CDR1 SEHNR, CDR2 FQNEAQ (reference sequence). J was trimmed by 8 bases and V by 1 base; bases with no gene match: 4. The CDR3 loop spans 14 amino acids. As DNA, the CDR3 is TGTGCCAGCAGCTTAGATCGGCGGGAGGACATTCAGTACTTC. Translated: CASSLDRREDIQYF.

For the CDR3, the DNA is TGTGCCAGCTCGTCGCAGTGGCGGGAGATCTACAATGAGCAGTTCTTC. It translates to CASSSQWREIYNEQFF. V usage is TRBV12-3 or TRBV12-4 and J usage is TRBJ2-1, with 7 bases matching TRBD2. The CDR3 sequence is 16 residues long. Unmatched junction bases numbered 13, after V lost 8 bases and J lost 3 bases.

This clonotype was found many times. The chain couples TRBV29-1 to TRBJ2-7, with D hard to call. Germline-derived CDR1 and CDR2 are SQVTM and ANQGSEA. The CDR3 sequence is 13 residues long. Trimming took off 1 base at V and 2 bases at J, with 9 bases between the two ends. The CDR3 DNA reads as TGCAGCGTTGAAGTGCTGGCTACCTACGAGCAGTACTTC. The encoded protein is CSVEVLATYEQYF.

The chain carries TRBV27 and TRBJ2-1, with 7 bases aligning to TRBD2. Per the germline V gene, CDR1 is MNHEY and CDR2 is SMNVEV (reference sequence). V gave up 0 bases and J gave up 6 bases; unmatched junction bases: 8. The CDR3 runs to 16 residues. CDR3 in amino acids: CASSLSVAGVSNEQFF. The CDR3 nucleotides read TGTGCCAGCAGTTTATCGGTGGCGGGAGTCAGCAATGAGCAGTTCTTC.

This clonotype was detected a few times. The CDR3 sequence is CASRKVSGSRGELFF. The CDR3 region has the DNA TGTGCCAGCAGAAAAGTTAGCGGGAGTCGCGGGGAGCTGTTTTTT. The chain uses TRBV12-3 or TRBV12-4 and TRBJ2-2; TRBD2 matches at 9 bases. V was pared by 6 bases and J by 7 bases, with 9 bases of the junction left unmatched. The CDR3 runs to 15 residues.

This clonotype has a handful of counts. The chain uses TRBV12-3 or TRBV12-4 and TRBJ2-3, with 7 bases that match TRBD2. The CDR3 runs 15 residues. V lost 1 base to trimming and J lost 2 bases; unmatched junction nucleotides: 3. The CDR3 here is CASSLGAGTTDTQYF. The CDR3 coding sequence is TGTGCCAGCAGTTTAGGAGCGGGAACCACAGATACGCAGTATTTT.

As concerns this clonotype: Mismatch with germline at one junction end may stem from a read error. V and J are TRBV12-3 or TRBV12-4 and TRBJ2-7; maybe TRBD2 (5 bases). The CDR3 covers 13 residues. The CDR3 DNA is TGTGCCAGCAGTCCGGACTCCTCCTGCGAGCAGTACTTC. It is translated as CASSPDSSCEQYF.

This chain connects TRBV27 to TRBJ2-5, with a possible D match to TRBD1 (5 bases). This CDR3 spans 13 amino acids. The V end lost 4 bases, the J end lost 9 bases, and 15 bases lay between the germline ends. Germline CDR1 is MNHEY and CDR2 is SMNVEV (reference sequence). CDR3 sequence: CASSSPRAESQYF. For the CDR3, the DNA is TGTGCCAGCAGTTCACCCAGGGCGGAATCCCAGTACTTC.

This clonotype was seen a handful of times. CDR3 amino acids: CSVPGTSFLRQYF. The CDR3 nucleotides are TGCAGCGTTCCCGGGACTAGCTTTTTAAGGCAGTATTTT. The chain recombines TRBV29-1 with TRBJ2-3; TRBD2 agrees at 9 bases. The CDR3 covers 13 residues. Germline V gene lookup returns CDR1 SQVTM and CDR2 ANQGSEA. With V trimmed by 5 bases and J by 11 bases, 11 bases remained unmatched.

The chain carries TRBV21-1 and TRBJ2-5; the DNA was not compared with TRBD1, the D call given in the table. The end of the DNA aligns better with TRBJ2-7, so the J call may be wrong. TRBV21-1 is noted as a pseudogene. There are 14 residues in the CDR3. The CDR3 region has the DNA TGTGCCAGCAGCAAAGGGATAGGGACCTACGAGCAGTACTTC. Protein: CASSKGIGTYEQYF.

The CDR3 DNA sequence: TGCAGTGCTAGTGATCGGGGACCGCGTAGCGATGAGCAGTTCTTC. Translation gives CSASDRGPRSDEQFF. The gene calls are TRBV20-1 and TRBJ2-1; D tentatively reads TRBD1 or TRBD2 (5 bases each). Germline assignment: CDR1 DFQATT and CDR2 SNEGSKA (reference sequence). V lost 3 bases, J lost 8 bases, and 20 bases lay in between. This CDR3 spans 15 amino acids.

The V call is TRBV12-3 or TRBV12-4, the J call TRBJ2-5; 9 nucleotides match TRBD2. This CDR3 contains 16 residues. Trimming at V came to 5 bases and at J to 1 base, leaving 8 bases not matched to a gene. This CDR3 reads CASSTRLADLQETQYF. The CDR3 region has the DNA TGTGCCAGCAGTACCCGACTAGCGGACCTCCAAGAGACCCAGTACTTC.

This clonotype was detected only a few times. The rearrangement uses TRBV27 and TRBJ2-7, with TRBD2 identical over 12 bases. The ends lost 2 bases at V and 7 bases at J; junction bases unmatched: 6. CDR1 is MNHEY and CDR2 is SMNVEV in the germline V gene (reference sequence). CDR3 size: 15 residues. CDR3 region: CASSLNGLAGGEQYF. For the CDR3, the DNA is TGTGCCAGCAGTTTAAATGGCCTAGCGGGAGGGGAGCAGTACTTC.

J is TRBJ2-7 and V is TRBV2, with 11 bases lining up with TRBD2. V trimming: 4 bases; J trimming: 0 bases; junction bases outside the gene matches: 5. The CDR3 is made up of 16 amino acids. Germline CDR1 is SNHLY and CDR2 is FYNNEI. CDR3 DNA sequence: TGTGCCAGCAGTGCGGCTAGCGGGAGGCACTCCTACGAGCAGTACTTC. This sequence encodes CASSAASGRHSYEQYF. The full variable domain, in which reference TRBV2 and TRBJ2-7 provide the parts outside the CDR3, is EPEVTQTPSHQVTQMGQEVILRCVPISNHLYFYWYRQILGQKVEFLVSFYNNEISEKSEIFDDQFSVERPDGSNFTLKIRSTKLEDSAMYFCASSAASGRHSYEQYFGPGTRLTVT.

This chain uses TRBV11-2 with TRBJ1-2; 7 bases line up with TRBD1. Per germline, CDR1 SGHAT and CDR2 FQNNGV. Germline trimming cut 5 bases from V and 7 bases from J; bases unmatched to any gene: 7. The length of the CDR3 is 13 residues. The CDR3 here is CASSHRQGGGYTF. CDR3 DNA sequence: TGTGCCAGCAGCCACCGACAGGGTGGTGGCTACACCTTC. Drawing the rest from reference TRBV11-2 and TRBJ1-2, the complete variable domain is EAGVAQSPRYKIIEKRQSVAFWCNPISGHATLYWYQQILGQGPKLLIQFQNNGVVDDSQLPKDRFSAERLKGVDSTLKIQPAKLEDSAVYLCASSHRQGGGYTFGSGTRLTVV.

This clonotype showed up just a few times. The chain recombines TRBV21-1 with TRBJ2-7. TRBV21-1 constitutes a pseudogene. The CDR3 has 11 amino acids. Here the CDR3 reads CASSKAYEQYF. In DNA form, the CDR3 reads TGTGCCAGCAGCAAAGCATACGAGCAGTACTTC.